Detailed here is one T cell receptor beta chain. These data belong to a study of T cells after yellow fever vaccination. The CDR3 totals 13 residues. Per the germline V gene, CDR1 is SGHTA and CDR2 is FQGNSA. Trimming took 5 bases from V and 8 from J; bases not matched to a gene: 6. TCR cDNA, made by 5'RACE template switching, carried an added universal primer site and UMIs. TCRdb used MiXCR to reprocess the 5' RACE reads, holding one entry per CDR3 protein. This sample carries 500,000 to 550,000 distinct CDR3 sequences, about a fifth of them seen once, and the ten largest clones take roughly a sixth.

The chain recombines TRBV7-2 with TRBJ1-2, with 9 bases that match TRBD1. The sequence came from a man aged 18-30 years who received the YFV17D yellow fever vaccine. The sample in question was PBMCs, obtained less than 25 days after the first yellow fever vaccination. In nucleotides, the CDR3 is TGTGCCAGCAGCCGGGGACAGGGAAGGGGCTACACCTTC. It yields the protein CASSRGQGRGYTF.